One sample yielded the 21 T cell receptor beta chains listed below, sequenced in a study of T cells in Graves' hyperthyroidism and ophthalmopathy. Regions amplified from RNA transcripts were the TCR beta CDR3 regions. HTBI primers drove first-round RT-PCR of the TCR CDR3. TCRdb fed the multiplex PCR reads into MiXCR, producing one record per CDR3 protein. This sample has approximately 520,000 distinct CDR3 sequences, with around 21% found just once. The source material was blood. The receptors shown here come from a man aged 18-30 years with Graves' hyperthyroidism.

V and J are TRBV29-1 and TRBJ2-7; 7 nucleotides line up with TRBD1. The J segment lost 1 base and the V segment lost 4 bases, leaving 1 base of the junction unmatched. CDR1 SQVTM and CDR2 ANQGSEA come from the germline V gene. This CDR3 is built from 12 residues. The DNA for the CDR3 is TGCAGCGTTGTACAGGGGTCCTACGAGCAGTACTTC. Its protein product is CSVVQGSYEQYF.

In this sample, this clonotype turned up many times. The chain uses TRBV12-3 or TRBV12-4 and TRBJ1-2; D remains unclear. The CDR3 contains 13 residues. V was shortened by 3 bases and J by 4 bases, with 9 bases between the two germline ends. The CDR3 loop reads CASSFRVGYGYTF. For the CDR3, the DNA is TGTGCCAGCAGTTTCCGGGTTGGCTATGGCTACACCTTC.

The J gene is TRBJ2-2, the V gene TRBV25-1; TRBD2 might be the D (6 bases). The V end was cut by 8 bases, the J end by 3 bases, with 13 bases between. The CDR3 sequence is 14 residues long. CDR1 and CDR2 from the germline V gene are MGHDK and SYGVNS. This chain's CDR3 is CASASGGDTGELFF. The CDR3 DNA reads TGTGCCAGCGCGTCGGGCGGGGACACCGGGGAGCTGTTTTTT.

This clonotype was counted many times. This chain joins TRBV6-1 and TRBJ2-7, with unresolved D. The CDR3 loop spans 11 amino acids. The germline V and J ends were trimmed by 4 bases and 4 bases, with 5 bases remaining between them. CDR1 and CDR2 from the germline V gene are MNHNS and SASEGT. The CDR3, as DNA: TGTGCCAGCAGTGGTTTATACGAGCAGTACTTC. Translating gives CASSGLYEQYF.

Ten or more counts support this clonotype. The chain joins TRBV11-2 to TRBJ2-7; D is unclear. Deletions cut 3 bases from V and 1 base from J, with 13 bases between. The CDR3 is 15 amino acids. The germline gives CDR1 SGHAT, CDR2 FQNNGV. The CDR3 region is CASSLYSLRSYEQYF. In nucleotides, the CDR3 is TGTGCCAGCAGCTTGTACAGCCTTCGATCCTACGAGCAGTACTTC.

The chain has TRBV27 and TRBJ2-5; D might be TRBD1 or TRBD2, each matching 6 bases. V was trimmed by 0 bases and J by 3 bases, leaving 11 bases between them. The CDR3 has 15 residues. Germline V gene sequence: CDR1 MNHEY, CDR2 SMNVEV (reference sequence). CDR3 loop: CASSLSRGAEETQYF. CDR3 sequence (DNA): TGTGCCAGCAGTTTATCGAGGGGGGCAGAAGAGACCCAGTACTTC.

This clonotype was counted many times. As DNA, the CDR3 is TGCAGTGGGGAACAGGGAAATTCACCCCTCCACTTT. Translation gives CSGEQGNSPLHF. The J gene is TRBJ1-6, the V gene TRBV20-1; perhaps TRBD1 as D (6 bases). Germline CDR1 reads DFQATT; CDR2 reads SNEGSKA (reference sequence). The CDR3 runs to 12 residues. The V end was cut by 7 bases, the J end by 7 bases, with 11 bases between.

Details on this clonotype: One junction end does not reproduce the germline sequence, and a read error may be involved. The chain employs TRBV19 and TRBJ1-6, with D uncertain. The CDR3 is 14 amino acids. Germline lookup yields CDR1 LNHDA and CDR2 SQIVND (reference sequence). The CDR3 loop reads CASSIDLYNSPLHF. In DNA form, the CDR3 reads TGTGCCAGTAGTATTGACCTTTATAATTCGCCCCTCCACTTT.

This clonotype has a handful of counts. J is TRBJ2-7 and V is TRBV19, with D tentatively TRBD1 (6 bases). This CDR3 spans 14 amino acids. Trimming left V 3 bases short and J 4 bases short, with 13 bases between. Looked up from germline, CDR1 is LNHDA and CDR2 is SQIVND (reference sequence). The CDR3 bases are TGTGCCAGTAGTATGGGGCAGGGGTCTTACGAGCAGTACTTC. The encoded protein is CASSMGQGSYEQYF. Variable domain in full (rest from reference TRBV19 and TRBJ2-7): DGGITQSPKYLFRKEGQNVTLSCEQNLNHDAMYWYRQDPGQGLRLIYYSQIVNDFQKGDIAEGYSVSREKKESFPLTVTSAQKNPTAFYLCASSMGQGSYEQYFGPGTRLTVT.

The chain employs TRBV27 and TRBJ2-7; 8 nucleotides line up with TRBD2. V was clipped by 6 bases and J by 5 bases; unmatched bases: 9. This CDR3 comprises 14 residues. In germline, CDR1 is MNHEY, CDR2 SMNVEV (reference sequence). The CDR3 here is CASRLAGGGHEQYF. In DNA form, the CDR3 reads TGTGCCAGCAGGCTAGCGGGTGGGGGGCACGAGCAGTACTTC.

The chain uses TRBV5-1 and TRBJ2-5; D perhaps matches TRBD1 (6 bases). The V end was cut by 4 bases, the J end by 5 bases, with 18 bases between. This CDR3 is built from 15 residues. Germline CDR1 SGHRS, CDR2 YFSETQ. The CDR3 DNA sequence: TGCGCCAGCAGCGGGAGACAGGAACTGGGGGAGACCCAGTACTTC. Protein sequence: CASSGRQELGETQYF.

This clonotype was found many times. The V call is TRBV5-5, the J call TRBJ2-5; TRBD2 is a possible D gene (6 bases). Looked up from germline, CDR1 is SGHKS and CDR2 is YYEKEE (reference sequence). Between the trimmed V and J ends, which lost 0 bases and 2 bases, there was a span of 11 bases. The CDR3 is made up of 15 amino acids. CDR3 amino acids: CASSLAGLPQETQYF. Here the CDR3 DNA reads TGTGCCAGCAGCTTGGCCGGACTACCTCAAGAGACCCAGTACTTC.

This clonotype was counted a single time. Just one base apart from a much larger clone, this may be a read error. The gene calls are TRBV25-1 and TRBJ1-2; no reliable D call. This CDR3 has 11 amino acids. CDR1 is MGHDK and CDR2 is SYGVNS in the germline V gene. CDR3 nucleotide sequence: TGTGCCAGCAGTTTTGCTAATGGCTGCACCTTC. Protein product: CASSFANGCTF.

This clonotype was observed many times. This chain uses TRBV6-2 or TRBV6-3 with TRBJ2-2; possibly TRBD2 for D (5 bases). With 6 bases removed from V and 0 bases from J, the gap between germline ends came to 20 bases. This CDR3 has 18 amino acids. Germline V gene data show CDR1 as MNHEY and CDR2 as SVGEGT. Here the CDR3 reads CASRRGQALVPNTGELFF. DNA for the CDR3: TGTGCCAGCAGGAGAGGGCAGGCACTGGTCCCGAACACCGGGGAGCTGTTTTTT.

This clonotype was seen ten or more times. V and J are TRBV2 and TRBJ2-7; 7 bases are shared with TRBD2. The CDR3 extends over 16 amino acids. Per germline, CDR1 SNHLY and CDR2 FYNNEI. With 8 bases clipped from V and 2 bases from J, the junction kept 15 bases outside the gene matches. The CDR3, as DNA: TGTGCCAGCGGATTTCTGGGAGGACTAGGGGCCTACGAGCAGTACTTC. Its protein is CASGFLGGLGAYEQYF.

J is TRBJ1-2 and V is TRBV18; a weak D match, TRBD1 (6 bases). Looked up from germline, CDR1 is KGHSH and CDR2 is LQKENI. Trimming left V 4 bases short and J 3 bases short, with 12 bases between. The CDR3 contains 14 residues. CDR3 sequence reads: CASSLTGIDYGYTF. The DNA for the CDR3 is TGTGCCAGCTCACTCACAGGGATTGACTATGGCTACACCTTC.

There are many counts of this clonotype. The chain recombines TRBV7-2 with TRBJ1-2; D is unresolved. Trimming stripped 5 bases from V and 2 bases from J, with 15 bases between. CDR1 SGHTA and CDR2 FQGNSA come from the germline V gene. CDR3 length equals 15 residues. The CDR3 spells CASSTEVPYNYGYTF. The CDR3, as DNA: TGTGCCAGCAGCACCGAGGTCCCATACAACTATGGCTACACCTTC.

This clonotype has a handful of counts. J is TRBJ1-5 and V is TRBV2; TRBD1 agrees at 7 bases. Germline CDR1 is SNHLY and CDR2 is FYNNEI. This CDR3 has 18 residues. V was clipped by 2 bases and J by 0 bases; unmatched bases: 10. CDR3 DNA: TGTGCCAGCAGTGAAAGGGGACAGCTAATAAATAGCAATCAGCCCCAGCATTTT. Amino acids: CASSERGQLINSNQPQHF.

This clonotype was counted many times. The chain is built from TRBV28 and TRBJ1-1; 7 bases line up with TRBD1. CDR1 and CDR2 from the germline V gene are MDHEN and SYDVKM. Germline trimming cut 3 bases from V and 6 bases from J; bases unmatched to any gene: 13. The CDR3 has 16 residues. The CDR3 loop is CASSLSRDSGWAEAFF. Here the CDR3 DNA reads TGTGCCAGCAGTTTGTCCCGGGACAGCGGTTGGGCTGAAGCTTTCTTT.

CDR3 nucleotides: TGTGCCAGTATGGGAGGAGGGTGGCTGAACACTGAAGCTTTCTTT. Protein sequence: CASMGGGWLNTEAFF. The J gene is TRBJ1-1, the V gene TRBV19; D is unclear. Germline V gives CDR1 LNHDA, CDR2 SQIVND (reference sequence). V was clipped by 7 bases and J by 0 bases, with 15 bases between them. The CDR3 is 15 residues long.

CDR3 loop: CASSTRGSPKLAEAFF. DNA of the CDR3: TGTGCCAGCAGTACTCGTGGGTCGCCTAAACTGGCTGAAGCTTTCTTT. The chain employs TRBV28 and TRBJ1-1; D is ambiguous. Looked up from germline, CDR1 is MDHEN and CDR2 is SYDVKM. V shed 5 bases and J shed 6 bases, with 22 bases lying between them. CDR3 length: 16 residues.